The 4 T cell receptor beta chains below come from one sample, sequenced in a study of blood T cell repertoires in COVID-19. Generated by immunoSEQ multiplex PCR, the TCRdb table keeps only in-frame clones and is missing some. This repertoire shows about 340,000 clones, about 90% found once; its top ten account for 2.5% to 4%. The sample consisted of peripheral blood. These receptors all come from a woman between 18 and 29 years old who had recovered from COVID-19.

The CDR3 reads CASRRGLAGVRSYNEQFF. The CDR3 region has the DNA TGTGCCAGCAGGCGCGGACTAGCGGGAGTTCGGTCCTACAATGAGCAGTTCTTC. V gene TRBV2 combines with J gene TRBJ2-1, with 13 bases identical to TRBD2. The germline V gene has CDR1 SNHLY and CDR2 FYNNEI. J gave up 1 base and V 6 bases, and 9 bases lay outside the gene matches. This CDR3 has 18 amino acids. The full variable domain, with the rest looked up from reference TRBV2 and TRBJ2-1, is EPEVTQTPSHQVTQMGQEVILRCVPISNHLYFYWYRQILGQKVEFLVSFYNNEISEKSEIFDDQFSVERPDGSNFTLKIRSTKLEDSAMYFCASRRGLAGVRSYNEQFFGPGTRLTVL.

V gene TRBV15 combines with J gene TRBJ1-1, with 10 bases lining up with TRBD1. There are 16 residues in the CDR3. J was trimmed by 3 bases and V by 3 bases; bases with no gene match: 7. Germline V CDR1 and CDR2: LNHNV, YYDKDF (reference sequence). The CDR3 loop is CATSRGWDRGDTEAFF. The CDR3 DNA reads as TGTGCCACCAGCAGGGGCTGGGACAGGGGAGACACTGAAGCTTTCTTT.

This sequence joins TRBV30 and TRBJ2-1; D is perhaps TRBD2 (5 bases). The ends were cut back, 2 bases at V and 0 bases at J, with 11 bases in the middle. Germline CDR1 is GTSNPN and CDR2 is SVGIG (reference sequence). The CDR3 is 15 amino acids. The CDR3 DNA sequence: TGTGCCTGGAGTCGGCGGGTCAGCTCCTACAATGAGCAGTTCTTC. Translating it yields CAWSRRVSSYNEQFF.

V usage is TRBV5-6 and J usage is TRBJ2-7, with TRBD1 matching over 7 bases. The CDR3 contains 15 residues. The ends lost 1 base at V and 5 bases at J; junction bases unmatched: 9. Germline V CDR1 and CDR2: SGHDT, YYEEEE. The CDR3 protein is CASSLIQTGYNEQYV. CDR3 nucleotide sequence: TGTGCCAGCAGCTTGATCCAGACAGGGTATAACGAGCAGTACGTC.